This TCR beta chain is drawn from a study of OX40 agonist ivuxolimab in advanced cancers. This CDR3 is built from 17 residues. Germline assignment: CDR1 MNHEY and CDR2 SMNVEV (reference sequence). Trimming took off 6 bases at V and 5 bases at J, with 23 bases between the two ends. Some clones are missing from TCRdb's copy, which holds only in-frame ones; the method was immunoSEQ multiplex PCR. The data contain around 68,000 clones, less than 95% of them singletons. The sequencing here drew on CD4+ or CD8+ T cells sorted from blood, taken in a trial of the OX40 agonist ivuxolimab. The chain has TRBV27 and TRBJ2-4; D may be TRBD2 (6 bases). The sequence was obtained from an adult with an advanced solid tumor such as melanoma, head and neck, liver or kidney cancer. Written as DNA, the CDR3 is TGTGCCAGCAGGCGTAGGGGAGCGGGTAATGGGGAAAACATTCAGTACTTC. Translated: CASRRRGAGNGENIQYF.